The source of this TCR beta chain is a study of cytomegalovirus exposure and HLA in healthy donors. For the study at large: T cells numbering around 180 million yielded roughly 120 million unique TCR beta sequences in an earlier analysis.

V was cut by 2 bases and J by 2 bases, with 5 bases left in between. From germline, CDR1 is SQVTM and CDR2 ANQGSEA. This CDR3 region has 12 residues. With regard to this clone: The antigen is undetermined.

The study, taken as a whole, reports: TCR beta V- and J-gene trimming, according to a later analysis, was linked to a missense DCLRE1C variant. Segments of the TCR beta V type were, in most cases, productive about 87% or about 30% of the time in an earlier analysis.

The PCR was carried out with 60 Vbeta primers and 13 Jbeta primers. Per the original methods: Later, tens of millions of unique TCR beta chains were counted in an analysis, and approximately 9.9 million of them were shared. Clones were sequenced by immunoSEQ multiplex PCR, and TCRdb holds only the in-frame ones, with some missing. Clone size and V and J calls were adopted from that table, with D and trimming inferred from the DNA. The data show 30,000 to 40,000 clones, almost 70% seen once. This receptor was obtained from a man aged 25-45 years in good health and CMV-seronegative. Material: PBMCs. The chain couples TRBV29-1 to TRBJ2-3, with D unresolved. CDR3 amino acids: CSVETNTDTQYF. In DNA, the CDR3 is TGCAGCGTTGAAACAAACACAGATACGCAGTATTTT.